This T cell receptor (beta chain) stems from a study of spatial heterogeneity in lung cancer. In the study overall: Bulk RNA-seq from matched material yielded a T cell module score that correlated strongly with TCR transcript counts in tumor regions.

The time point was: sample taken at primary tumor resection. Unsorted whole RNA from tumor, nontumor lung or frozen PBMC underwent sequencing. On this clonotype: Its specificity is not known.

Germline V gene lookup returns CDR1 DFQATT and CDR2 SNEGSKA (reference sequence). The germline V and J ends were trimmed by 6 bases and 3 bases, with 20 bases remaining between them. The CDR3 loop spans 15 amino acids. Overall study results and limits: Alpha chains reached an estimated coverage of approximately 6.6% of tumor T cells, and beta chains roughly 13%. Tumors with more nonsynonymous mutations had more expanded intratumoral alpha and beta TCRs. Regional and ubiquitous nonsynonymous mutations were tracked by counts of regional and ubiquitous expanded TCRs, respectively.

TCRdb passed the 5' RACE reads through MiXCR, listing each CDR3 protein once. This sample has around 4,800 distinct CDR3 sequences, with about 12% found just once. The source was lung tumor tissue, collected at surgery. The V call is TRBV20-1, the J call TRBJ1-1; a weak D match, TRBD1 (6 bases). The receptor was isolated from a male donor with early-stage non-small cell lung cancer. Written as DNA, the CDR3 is TGCAGTGCATACCGACAGGCATCTAGTGACACTGAAGCTTTCTTT. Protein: CSAYRQASSDTEAFF.